This T cell receptor beta chain came from a study of cytotoxic CD8 clonotypes in ibrutinib-treated CLL. For the study at large: Among responders, roughly 25 were partial and 2 complete; after median approximately six years, around 14 stayed remitted and some 12 progressed.

Study-wide results and caveats: Clonality went up at ibrutinib response and then declined back toward baseline at progression. Under treatment, the uncommon public clonotypes either contracted or remained stable.

The CDR3 runs 15 residues. Germline CDR1 and CDR2: ENHRY and SYGVKD. The V end was cut by 0 bases, the J end by 5 bases, with 11 bases between. Points on this clone: The antigen remains undetermined.

Produced via immunoSEQ multiplex PCR; TCRdb's table is partial and in-frame only. The table records some 130,000 clones, around 76% of them present only once. The receptor's source is a human donor with chronic lymphocytic leukemia. The sequencing used PBMCs, collected after 24 months of ibrutinib treatment. V is TRBV10-3 and J is TRBJ2-1; a possible D gene is TRBD2 (6 bases). This chain's CDR3 is CAISESGRGDNEQFF. CDR3 bases: TGTGCCATCAGTGAGTCGGGGCGGGGAGACAATGAGCAGTTCTTC.